The 14 T cell receptor beta chains reported below all come from one sample, sequenced in a study of glioma-infiltrating T cells. TCR alpha and beta CDR3 regions were amplified from RNA using iRepertoire nested multiplex PCR. TCRdb fed the multiplex PCR reads into MiXCR, producing one record per CDR3 protein. Among around 390,000 distinct CDR3 sequences listed, approximately 42% were seen once. Material for sequencing was glioma tissue, nonneoplastic brain tissue, or PBMCs (not recorded which). The source is a human donor with low-grade glioma or glioblastoma, undergoing nonglioma brain surgery, or in good health (not recorded which).

Comment on this clonotype: A much larger clone lies a single base off, so this may be a read error. The chain combines TRBV6-2 or TRBV6-3 with TRBJ1-2, with a weak D call TRBD1 (5 bases). This CDR3 has 14 residues. The V gene lost 7 bases and the J gene lost 7 bases, with 19 bases spanning the gap. The germline CDR1 and CDR2 sequences are MNHEY and SVGEGT. As DNA, the CDR3 is TGTGCCAGCAATTTGACAGTGACACTCGCTGGCTACACCTTC. Amino acid sequence: CASNLTVTLAGYTF.

The chain has TRBV4-1 and TRBJ2-1; TRBD2 matches 7 bases. The ends lost 0 bases at V and 7 bases at J; junction bases unmatched: 9. The V gene's germline CDR1 is MGHRA and CDR2 YSYEKL. The CDR3 totals 16 residues. CDR3 coding DNA: TGCGCCAGCAGCCAAGATTATGCGGGAGTGGTGAATGAGCAGTTCTTC. Residues: CASSQDYAGVVNEQFF.

This clonotype came up many times. The gene calls are TRBV2 and TRBJ1-1, with D possibly being TRBD1 (6 bases). The CDR3 runs 14 residues. The germline V gene encodes CDR1 SNHLY and CDR2 FYNNEI. The V end was cut by 4 bases, the J end by 0 bases, with 9 bases between. The CDR3 region has the DNA TGTGCCAGCAGTGCAGGGGTAATGAACACTGAAGCTTTCTTT. It translates to CASSAGVMNTEAFF.

V usage is TRBV5-1 and J usage is TRBJ1-3, with D hard to call. Trimming cost V 1 base and J 3 bases, with 8 bases left between them. The germline V gene encodes CDR1 SGHRS and CDR2 YFSETQ. The CDR3 has 14 residues. The CDR3 reads CASSLYGGGNTIYF. The DNA for the CDR3 is TGCGCCAGCAGCTTGTATGGAGGTGGAAACACCATATATTTT.

About this clonotype: This could be a read error, since a much larger clone is one nucleotide away. DNA of the CDR3: TGTGCCAGCGGCCCCGGTAGTAGGGAGACCCAGTACTTC. Protein sequence: CASGPGSRETQYF. The gene calls are TRBV27 and TRBJ2-5; D is unclear. The V gene's germline CDR1 is MNHEY and CDR2 SMNVEV (reference sequence). V was trimmed by 8 bases and J by 5 bases, leaving 15 bases between them. CDR3 length: 13 amino acids.

This clonotype appeared a few times. The rearrangement links TRBV14 to TRBJ2-3; no clear D. CDR1 is SGHDN and CDR2 is FVKESK in the germline V gene. This CDR3 is 17 amino acids long. V gave up 0 bases and J gave up 2 bases, with 15 bases separating them. The CDR3 sequence: CASSQERLRPNTDTQYF. In nucleotides, the CDR3 is TGTGCCAGCAGCCAAGAACGGCTCCGCCCGAACACAGATACGCAGTATTTT.

This clonotype was observed a few times. V usage is TRBV7-2 and J usage is TRBJ1-2; no clear D. Germline CDR1 and CDR2: SGHTA and FQGNSA. The V end lost 1 base, the J end lost 2 bases, and 8 bases lay between the germline ends. The CDR3 runs to 14 residues. The CDR3 spells CASSLETGNYGYTF. Written as DNA, the CDR3 is TGTGCCAGCAGCTTAGAAACGGGGAACTATGGCTACACCTTC. Using reference TRBV7-2 and TRBJ1-2 for the parts outside the CDR3, the full variable domain is GAGVSQSPSNKVTEKGKDVELRCDPISGHTALYWYRQSLGQGLEFLIYFQGNSAPDKSGLPSDRFSAERTGGSVSTLTIQRTQQEDSAVYLCASSLETGNYGYTFGSGTRLTVV.

The genes are TRBV30 and TRBJ1-2, with TRBD1 as a possible D gene (5 bases). The germline V and J ends were trimmed by 1 base and 6 bases, with 12 bases remaining between them. This CDR3 has 13 residues. CDR1 is GTSNPN and CDR2 is SVGIG in the germline V gene (reference sequence). The DNA of the CDR3 is TGTGCCTGGAGTGGAAAGGGGCGAGATGGCTACACCTTC. Amino acid sequence: CAWSGKGRDGYTF.

This clonotype was seen a few times. The chain carries TRBV7-9 and TRBJ1-4; TRBD1 is a possible D gene (6 bases). This CDR3 has 15 amino acids. Germline V gene data show CDR1 as SEHNR and CDR2 as FQNEAQ (reference sequence). Trimming removed 4 bases at V and 0 bases at J, with 9 bases between. In DNA, the CDR3 is TGTGCCAGCAGCTCCAGACAGGCAACTAATGAAAAACTGTTTTTT. This gives the protein CASSSRQATNEKLFF.

This clonotype was detected many times. The chain uses TRBV15 and TRBJ2-3; a possible D gene is TRBD1 (6 bases). Trimming cost V 4 bases and J 1 base, with 12 bases left between them. This CDR3 region has 15 residues. Germline assignment: CDR1 LNHNV and CDR2 YYDKDF (reference sequence). CDR3 sequence: CATSKTGFGTDTQYF. The CDR3 DNA reads as TGTGCCACCAGCAAAACAGGGTTTGGCACAGATACGCAGTATTTT.

For this clonotype: A single base separates this from a much larger clone, so it may be a read error. The chain carries TRBV6-2 or TRBV6-3 and TRBJ2-7; 8 nucleotides agree with TRBD1. Per the germline V gene, CDR1 is MNHEY and CDR2 is SVGEGT. This CDR3 has 13 residues. CDR3: CAGSWDRSYEQYF. CDR3 bases: TGTGCCGGCAGCTGGGACAGGTCTTACGAGCAGTACTTC.

There are a few counts of this clonotype. The V gene is TRBV4-1, the J gene TRBJ2-1, with 7 bases aligning to TRBD2. This CDR3 has 16 amino acids. CDR1 and CDR2 from the germline V gene are MGHRA and YSYEKL. Trimming removed 0 bases from V and 0 bases from J; junction bases left unmatched: 2. In DNA form, the CDR3 reads TGCGCCAGCAGCCAAGATTGGGGGGGCTCCTACAATGAGCAGTTCTTC. Its translation is CASSQDWGGSYNEQFF.

The gene calls are TRBV15 and TRBJ2-3; 8 bases line up with TRBD1. The junction had 6 bases not matched to a gene; V was cut back by 4 bases and J by 3 bases. Per the germline V gene, CDR1 is LNHNV and CDR2 is YYDKDF (reference sequence). CDR3 length equals 15 residues. CDR3 nucleotide sequence: TGTGCCACCAGCAAAGTTGACAGGGGAACAGATACGCAGTATTTT. Amino acids: CATSKVDRGTDTQYF. The full variable domain, in which reference TRBV15 and TRBJ2-3 provide the parts outside the CDR3, is DAMVIQNPRYQVTQFGKPVTLSCSQTLNHNVMYWYQQKSSQAPKLLFHYYDKDFNNEADTPDNFQSRRPNTSFCFLDIRSPGLGDTAMYLCATSKVDRGTDTQYFGPGTRLTVL.

This clonotype was picked up one time. The rearrangement joins TRBV29-1 to TRBJ2-3; TRBD2 aligns across 13 bases. Germline V lookup: CDR1 SQVTM, CDR2 ANQGSEA. Trimming took 4 bases from V and 4 from J; bases not matched to a gene: 5. The CDR3 contains 15 residues. The CDR3 DNA reads TGCAGCGTTGTAACTAGCGGGAGGGCCCCAGATACGCAGTATTTT. Protein product: CSVVTSGRAPDTQYF.